These 14 T cell receptor beta chains share one sample of origin, sequenced in a study of lung T cells in sarcoidosis with Löfgren's syndrome. TCRdb re-called the reads through MiXCR, storing one row per CDR3 protein. This sample has about 9,400 distinct CDR3 sequences, with about 20% found just once. Source material: CD4+ T cells from bronchoalveolar lavage. The source of these receptors is a human donor with sarcoidosis (Löfgren's syndrome or another form), or a control subject (not recorded which).

In regard to this clonotype: Sequence at one end of the junction differs from germline and may be a read error. This rearrangement joins TRBV6-1 to TRBJ1-1, with 8 nucleotides matching TRBD1. Per germline, CDR1 MNHNS and CDR2 SASEGT. The CDR3 is 13 amino acids. DNA of the CDR3: TGTGCCAGCAGCCGGACAGGGTGGGCTGAAGCTTTTTTT. Its translation: CASSRTGWAEAFF.

This clonotype was counted many times. The chain couples TRBV11-2 to TRBJ2-7, with 9 bases that match TRBD1. The V segment lost 5 bases and the J segment 9 bases; nucleotides outside the gene matches: 17. CDR1 is SGHAT and CDR2 is FQNNGV in the germline V gene. This CDR3 comprises 16 residues. The CDR3 is CASSPHPQGAGERQYF. DNA for the CDR3: TGTGCCAGCAGCCCCCATCCACAGGGGGCGGGAGAACGGCAGTACTTC.

The chain employs TRBV28 and TRBJ1-4; D ambiguous. Germline V CDR1 and CDR2: MDHEN, SYDVKM. Trimming shortened V by 4 bases and J by 8 bases, and 14 bases separated the two germline ends. The CDR3 length is 14 residues. The CDR3 sequence is CASSSRHIGEKLFF. The CDR3 DNA reads TGTGCCAGCAGTTCAAGACATATTGGGGAAAAACTGTTTTTT.

The sample holds one count of this clonotype. Lacking the conserved final phenylalanine or tryptophan, this CDR3 likely reflects a read error. The chain carries TRBV6-2 or TRBV6-3 and TRBJ2-7; D is perhaps TRBD1 or TRBD2 (5 bases each). Germline CDR1 MNHEY, CDR2 SVGEGT. The CDR3 has 15 amino acids. V lost 4 bases, J lost 5 bases, and 18 bases lay in between. CDR3 in DNA: TGTGCCAGCAGTTTCCCCGGGACGGGGTCTAACGAGCAGTACCTC. Translating it yields CASSFPGTGSNEQYL.

Sample share makes this clonotype medium-sized. This chain's CDR3 is CSAGRQGFGDTQYF. DNA of the CDR3: TGCAGTGCTGGACGACAGGGTTTTGGAGATACGCAGTATTTT. J is TRBJ2-3 and V is TRBV20-1, with 7 nucleotides matching TRBD1. Germline assignment: CDR1 DFQATT and CDR2 SNEGSKA (reference sequence). The CDR3 spans 14 residues. The ends lost 5 bases at V and 5 bases at J; junction bases unmatched: 10.

This clonotype is medium-sized by share. V usage is TRBV28 and J usage is TRBJ1-4; D call uncertain. V lost 2 bases, J lost 3 bases, and 16 bases lay in between. CDR1 and CDR2 (germline): MDHEN, SYDVKM. The length of the CDR3 is 17 residues. Here the CDR3 reads CASSLTLGPGSNEKLFF. The CDR3 bases are TGTGCCAGCAGTTTAACACTTGGGCCAGGTTCTAATGAAAAACTGTTTTTT. Drawing the rest from reference TRBV28 and TRBJ1-4, the complete variable domain is DVKVTQSSRYLVKRTGEKVFLECVQDMDHENMFWYRQDPGLGLRLIYFSYDVKMKEKGDIPEGYSVSREKKERFSLILESASTNQTSMYLCASSLTLGPGSNEKLFFGSGTQLSVL.

This clonotype was seen more than once but under ten times. V and J are TRBV20-1 and TRBJ1-6, with D unclear. Germline CDR1 DFQATT, CDR2 SNEGSKA (reference sequence). This CDR3 has 14 amino acids. The V and J ends lost 1 base and 8 bases respectively, with 12 bases between them. The CDR3, as DNA: TGCAGTGCTAGAGGAGGCGGGGTTGATTCACCCCTCCACTTT. Its protein product is CSARGGGVDSPLHF.

At least ten counts were recorded for this clonotype. The chain employs TRBV20-1 and TRBJ2-3, with TRBD2 identical over 11 bases. Losses at the gene ends were 3 bases for V and 0 bases for J; bases not matched to a gene: 8. The CDR3 is 17 residues long. CDR1 DFQATT and CDR2 SNEGSKA come from the germline V gene (reference sequence). The CDR3 DNA follows: TGCAGTGCTAGGGAGCAGGGACTAGCGGATAGCACAGATACGCAGTATTTT. Its translation is CSAREQGLADSTDTQYF.

In its sample, this clonotype ranks as large. This rearrangement joins TRBV24-1 to TRBJ2-1, with 10 bases matching TRBD1. The germline V gene encodes CDR1 KGHDR and CDR2 SFDVKD. V gave up 7 bases and J gave up 9 bases; unmatched junction bases: 17. This CDR3 comprises 17 residues. CDR3 DNA sequence: TGTGCCACCAGCGGCTTAGAGAGGACAGGGGGTAAGGGTGAGCAGTTCTTC. Translating it yields CATSGLERTGGKGEQFF.

This clonotype rates as medium-sized. J is TRBJ2-7 and V is TRBV6-1, with D possibly matching TRBD1 (5 bases). This CDR3 spans 15 amino acids. Between the trimmed V and J ends, which lost 4 bases and 1 base, there was a span of 14 bases. CDR1 MNHNS and CDR2 SASEGT come from the germline V gene. The CDR3 DNA is TGTGCCAGCAGTGGGCTGCGTGGGGCTTCCTACGAGCAGTACTTC. Its translation: CASSGLRGASYEQYF.

A single count supports this clonotype. This chain joins TRBV7-6 and TRBJ2-5, with TRBD2 identical over 11 bases. The germline V gene encodes CDR1 SGHVS and CDR2 FNYEAQ. The CDR3 is 16 residues long. J was trimmed by 1 base and V by 8 bases; bases with no gene match: 9. CDR3 residues: CASGPGLAEVQETQYF. DNA of the CDR3: TGTGCCAGCGGCCCGGGACTAGCGGAGGTCCAAGAGACCCAGTACTTC.

By share, this clonotype counts as medium-sized. The CDR3 region is CASSYGAQGARNTIYF. Here the CDR3 DNA reads TGTGCCAGCAGTTACGGGGCCCAGGGGGCTCGGAACACCATATATTTT. The chain carries TRBV6-2 or TRBV6-3 and TRBJ1-3, with 8 positions matching TRBD1. This CDR3 spans 16 amino acids. From germline, CDR1 is MNHEY and CDR2 SVGEGT. With V trimmed by 2 bases and J by 7 bases, 10 bases remained unmatched.

The chain recombines TRBV5-1 with TRBJ2-3, with D possibly being TRBD1 (6 bases). The CDR3 length is 16 residues. Germline values: CDR1 SGHRS, CDR2 YFSETQ. Trimming shortened V by 0 bases and J by 3 bases, and 14 bases separated the two germline ends. The CDR3 loop is CASSLAPQGRTDTQYF. The DNA for the CDR3 is TGCGCCAGCAGCTTGGCCCCACAGGGCCGAACAGATACGCAGTATTTT.

This clonotype was recorded a few times. The V call is TRBV12-3 or TRBV12-4, the J call TRBJ2-7; D might be TRBD1 (6 bases). Trimming cost V 2 bases and J 3 bases, with 8 bases left between them. The length of the CDR3 is 13 residues. DNA for the CDR3: TGTGCCAGCAGTTTAAAAGGGGGCTACGAGCAGTACTTC. It specifies CASSLKGGYEQYF.